Detailed here is one TCR beta chain. No antigen is known for it. The data derive from a study of cytomegalovirus exposure and HLA in healthy donors. Overall study results and limits: Whilst most TCR sequences proved rare, a subset of public TCRs occurred across many donors. Later work associated 16,951 TCR beta sequences with HLA alleles at 0.05 false discovery rate.

The primer mix had 60 Vbeta and 13 Jbeta primers. Produced via immunoSEQ multiplex PCR; TCRdb's table is partial and in-frame only. The table lists roughly 150,000 clones, around 86% of them singletons. The sequence was obtained from a male donor in good health and CMV-seronegative. The specimen sequenced was PBMCs.

For the CDR3, the DNA is TGCAGCGTTGAAAGCGGGCGAGGGTCTATGTACGAGCAGTACTTC. Its translation: CSVESGRGSMYEQYF. J is TRBJ2-7 and V is TRBV29-1; D is perhaps TRBD2 (6 bases). This CDR3 is built from 15 residues. V lost 2 bases, J lost 4 bases, and 18 bases lay in between. Germline CDR1 SQVTM, CDR2 ANQGSEA.